The rows below give T cell receptor beta chains drawn from one sample of a study of T cell responses to AZD1222 COVID-19 vaccine. Method: immunoSEQ multiplex PCR; TCRdb's copy keeps in-frame clones and lacks some. Here the sample spans about 130,000 clones, 70% to 90% being singletons. Material: peripheral blood, obtained on day 0 of AZD1222 vaccination. The receptors were gathered from an adult in good health. Each CDR3 is given with its conserved first and last residue. A D gene is named only where the DNA matches it firmly. Size values are once, few and many counts, or a class for expanded clones, and some rows have none.

V	D	J	length	size	DNA	CDR3
TRBV18	.	TRBJ1-2	12	.	TGTGCCAGCTCAACAGGGTTCGCTGGCTACACCTTC	CASSTGFAGYTF
TRBV6-5	.	TRBJ1-3	12	.	TGTGCCACACCCTCGGACGGAAACACCATATATTTT	CATPSDGNTIYF
TRBV27	TRBD2	TRBJ2-7	15	.	TGTGCCAGCAGCCCGGGAGGGGCGCGTAGTTACGAGCAGTACTTC	CASSPGGARSYEQYF
TRBV27	.	TRBJ2-7	12	.	TGTGCCAGCAGTCCCAACTCCTACGAGCAGTACTTC	CASSPNSYEQYF
TRBV5-4	.	TRBJ1-1	13	.	TGTGCCAGCAGTCCCGCGTCTTCCACTGAAGCTTTCTTT	CASSPASSTEAFF
TRBV29-1	.	TRBJ1-2	16	.	TGCAGCGTTGACAGGGCAATTAACGCGGGAACCTATGGCTACACCTTC	CSVDRAINAGTYGYTF
TRBV23-1	.	TRBJ1-5	17	.	TGCGCCAGCAGTCGATCTCTTCATTTATCAGGGACTCAGCCCCAGCATTTT	CASSRSLHLSGTQPQHF
TRBV24-1	TRBD1	TRBJ1-5	15	.	TGTGCCACCAGTGATTCGGGACAGGGGATCCAGCCCCAGCATTTT	CATSDSGQGIQPQHF
TRBV30	.	TRBJ1-3	15	.	TGTGCCTGGAGTGTGGACAGTATCTCTGGAAACACCATATATTTT	CAWSVDSISGNTIYF
TRBV15	.	TRBJ1-1	15	once	TGTGCCACCAGCAGAGATTACGAGCCGAACACTGAAGCTTTCTTT	CATSRDYEPNTEAFF
TRBV6-6	TRBD1	TRBJ1-4	14	.	TGTGCCAGCAGTTCAGGACAGGTGAATGAAAAACTGTTTTTT	CASSSGQVNEKLFF
TRBV10-1	.	TRBJ2-1	18	few	TGCGCCAGCAGTGAGTCGGGTTTGCGGGACGTTTCCTACAATGAGCAGTTCTTC	CASSESGLRDVSYNEQFF
TRBV2	TRBD1	TRBJ1-2	15	.	TGTGCCAGCAGTGAACTGACAGGGTCGTCCTATGGCTACACCTTC	CASSELTGSSYGYTF
TRBV4-3	.	TRBJ1-3	18	.	TGCGCCAGCAGCCAAGTGTGGAGCCAGGGCTCTTCTGGAAACACCATATATTTT	CASSQVWSQGSSGNTIYF
TRBV29-1	.	TRBJ2-1	15	.	TGCAGCGTTGAAGTCTCTGCGACCATATACAATGAGCAGTTCTTC	CSVEVSATIYNEQFF
TRBV5-5	TRBD1	TRBJ1-2	13	.	TGTGCCAGCAGCTTAAGACAGGGGACCGGCTACACCTTC	CASSLRQGTGYTF
TRBV27	.	TRBJ2-7	13	few	TGTGCCAGCAGTTTAGGACGCTCCTACGAGCAGTACTTC	CASSLGRSYEQYF
TRBV3-1/TRBV3-2	TRBD1	TRBJ1-1	15	.	TGTGCCAGCAGCCCCAGACAGGGTGTGAGCACTGAAGCTTTCTTT	CASSPRQGVSTEAFF
TRBV7-2	.	TRBJ2-1	14	.	TGTGCCAGCAGCTTTTCAGGCTCCTACAATGAGCAGTTCTTC	CASSFSGSYNEQFF
TRBV5-4	.	TRBJ2-1	17	.	TGTGCCAGCAGCTTGGAATGGGGCGGTCCGACCTACAATGAGCAGTTCTTC	CASSLEWGGPTYNEQFF
TRBV15	.	TRBJ1-3	19	few	TGTGCCACCAGCAGAGGGGTTAAAAAAACAGAAAGCTCTGGAAACACCATATATTTT	CATSRGVKKTESSGNTIYF
TRBV24-1	.	TRBJ2-2	16	.	TGTGCCACCAGTGACCCCGACGGTCTCCAGACCGGGGAGCTGTTTTTT	CATSDPDGLQTGELFF
TRBV19	TRBD1	TRBJ2-7	14	.	TGTGCCAGTAATCCGGGACAGGGGGTTTACGAGCAGTACTTC	CASNPGQGVYEQYF
TRBV9	.	TRBJ1-1	13	.	TGTGCCAGCAGCGTACGGGAGCACACTGAAGCTTTCTTT	CASSVREHTEAFF
TRBV4-1	.	TRBJ2-7	14	.	TGCGCCAGCAGCCAAGAAGGATCAGCCAGTGGGCAGTACTTC	CASSQEGSASGQYF
TRBV5-1	.	TRBJ2-5	14	few	TGCGCCACGGGCGCGGGGAGAGGCCAAGAGACCCAGTACTTC	CATGAGRGQETQYF
TRBV29-1	.	TRBJ1-1	10	.	TGCAGCGTCCTCCGGACTGAAGCTTTCTTT	CSVLRTEAFF
TRBV27	TRBD2	TRBJ2-7	15	.	TGTGCCAGCAGTTTCCAGCGGGGGCACCCCTACGAGCAGTACTTC	CASSFQRGHPYEQYF
TRBV5-8	.	TRBJ2-7	13	once	TGTGCCAGCAGCTTCGTGCAGGGGTACGAGCAGTACTTC	CASSFVQGYEQYF
TRBV11-2	.	TRBJ2-1	14	.	TGTGCCAGCAGCTTAGTATTGCAGGGGGGTGAGCAGTTCTTC	CASSLVLQGGEQFF
TRBV6-5	TRBD1	TRBJ1-5	15	.	TGTGCCAGCAGAGCGCCAGGGGGTCGTAATCAGCCCCAGCATTTT	CASRAPGGRNQPQHF
TRBV7-2	.	TRBJ1-1	15	.	TGTGCCAGCAGCTCTTGGGGGCGTCTTCGGACTGAAGCTTTCTTT	CASSSWGRLRTEAFF
TRBV27	.	TRBJ1-6	14	.	TGTGCCATCAAAGACAGGACCCAAGGGTCACCCCTCCACTTT	CAIKDRTQGSPLHF
TRBV10-3	TRBD1	TRBJ1-5	23	.	TGTGCCATCCATGTTTGGGGGCGAAACCTTCCGGACAGGGACGGTGAGGGCAATCAGCCCCAGCATTTT	CAIHVWGRNLPDRDGEGNQPQHF
TRBV19	.	TRBJ1-1	12	.	TGTGCCAGTAGTATACCGGGACGTGAAGCTTTCTTT	CASSIPGREAFF
TRBV3-1/TRBV3-2	.	TRBJ2-2	14	once	TGTGCCAGCAGCCAACTAGAGGGATCCGGGGAGCTGTTTTTT	CASSQLEGSGELFF
TRBV12-5	TRBD2	TRBJ2-3	16	.	TGTGCTAGTGGCAGTAGCGGGGGGGCGTTCACAGATACGCAGTATTTT	CASGSSGGAFTDTQYF
TRBV4-1	.	TRBJ1-2	16	.	TGCGCCAGCAGCCTTGTCGGAGCGGGGTCCAACTATGGCTACACCTTC	CASSLVGAGSNYGYTF
TRBV15	TRBD1	TRBJ1-2	14	.	TGTGCCACCAGCAGAGGGGACAGGTTTTTTGGCTACACCTTC	CATSRGDRFFGYTF
TRBV10-3	.	TRBJ2-7	13	once	TGTGCCTTATCTCGGGGGTTGGCCTACGAGCAGTACTTC	CALSRGLAYEQYF
TRBV25-1	.	TRBJ1-1	14	.	TGTGCCAGCAGTGAGTGGGAAGTAAGTACGGAAGCTTTCTTT	CASSEWEVSTEAFF
TRBV27	.	TRBJ2-7	14	.	TGTGCCAGCAGTTTGGCACTAAGCTTCGGCGAGCAGTACTTC	CASSLALSFGEQYF
TRBV2	.	TRBJ1-2	14	.	TGTGCCAGCAGTGAAGCGCACCTGGGGAATGGCTACACCTTC	CASSEAHLGNGYTF
TRBV28	TRBD2	TRBJ2-2	17	.	TGTGCCAGCAGTTTTATAGGACTAGCGGAGAACACCGGGGAGCTGTTTTTT	CASSFIGLAENTGELFF